This T cell receptor (beta chain) was sequenced during a study of T cell repertoires in cytomegalovirus infection. Regarding the study as a whole: Cumulated frequencies of public TCR beta families served to identify carriers of CMV plus the relevant HLA.

This clonotype turned up a few times. Its antigen remains unidentified. Between the trimmed V and J ends, which lost 8 bases and 5 bases, there was a span of 12 bases. Per germline, CDR1 LNHDA and CDR2 SQIVND (reference sequence). The CDR3 loop spans 13 amino acids. Using its own MiXCR run on the reads, TCRdb lists one record per CDR3 protein. Found here are under 300,000 distinct CDR3 sequences, roughly an eighth of them singletons; the top ten hold 1.5% to 2%. Sequenced material: PBMCs. The source of this sequence is a human donor in good health (CMV status not recorded). Some clones in this sample may be carry-over from other donors' samples. The V call is TRBV19, the J call TRBJ1-4; no reliable D call. In DNA, the CDR3 is TGTGCCAGTCGAGGGTTGGCGAATGAAAAACTGTTTTTT. It encodes CASRGLANEKLFF.